This paragraph covers one T cell receptor (beta chain) sequence. There is no known antigen for this receptor. Per-nucleotide qualities are absent, and no much larger clonotype sits a single base away. The germline V gene sets CDR1 to ENHRY and CDR2 to SYGVKD. Trimming removed 3 bases from V and 2 bases from J, leaving 20 bases between the germline ends. The CDR3 goes from the cysteine to the phenylalanine over 17 residues. The sequence is cut down to CDR3 DNA, 51 bases in frame from base 1. Using the deep immunoSEQ assay, multiplex PCR amplified TCR CDR3 regions from genomic DNA. For each cell subset, the extracted genomic DNA was distributed evenly across all wells of several immunoSEQ 96-well plates, and each plate served as one replicate. Each replicate PCR for sorted subsets received about 0.2 ug genomic DNA, equal to about 30,000 T cell genomes. Purified libraries were quantified with a Qubit 3.0 fluorometer, sized on a Bioanalyzer 2100, and re-quantified with the KAPA Library Quantification kit. Every immunoSEQ 96-well plate was sequenced on a separate single-read 150-cycle Illumina NextSeq 550 flow cell. The authors' pipeline ran thus. Because the immunoSEQ output held only junctional sequences and lacked quality scores, the filtering could not match the filtering applied to full-length reads. To assign V/J genes and CDR3, sequences were annotated using PyIR, a Python wrapper for IgBLAST v1.9, with IMGT germline references. Reads with weak V/J assignments (E-value above 1e-6), missing CDR3, stop codons, out-of-frame junctions, or ambiguous translated residues were removed. V3J clonotypes were defined as sequences sharing an identical inferred V gene, J gene, and CDR3 amino acid sequence. Percentage overlap between repertoires was calculated by dividing the number of shared unique clonotypes by the size of the smaller repertoire. Three approaches were used to assess repertoire richness: RTK rarefaction, the Chao1 estimator, and Recon v2.1 estimates of unobserved clonotypes. Generation probabilities for all TCRbeta clonotypes obtained by the gDNA method from a handful of donors were computed using OLGA. Here the immuneACCESS table is served through TCRdb, limited to in-frame sequences with V and J called. Missing clones are a known gap in these copies; in checked studies unresolved V genes cover under half, and the rest lacks a known reason. V, J and clone size are taken as reported in that table, and D and trimming were inferred from the DNA itself. The sample yields some 2,400,000 clones; about 94% were counted once. Of the sample, roughly 0.13% falls within the top ten clones.

The sample originates from a study of shared clonotypes between healthy human individuals (TCRdb year 2020). Context from the whole study: The cohort comprised a couple of women and a few men aged 18 to 49 years. Per donor, leukapheresis produced somewhere between about 0.94 and 8.9 billion PBMCs. For each donor, CD4 naive and CD4 memory were each given three plates, CD8 naive was given two plates, and CD8 memory was given one plate. To estimate repertoire size and how much clonotype sharing occurs between individuals, the study deeply sequenced the blood TCR repertoires of roughly 5 healthy adults. Different laboratories and diverse techniques were used to prepare libraries and sequence TCR repertoires, to increase sequencing depth and limit assay-specific biases.

Overall study outcomes, separate from this receptor: Naive subsets generally had larger estimated clonotype richness than memory subsets did. Because the study included a small number of donors, the genetic and exposure-history diversity represented was limited. Sharing across several donors was observed for approximately 5% of naive CD4, about 4% of naive CD8, 2% to 2.5% of memory CD4, and about 0.4% of memory CD8 clonotypes. Compared with non-shared clonotypes, the clonotypes found in all four sorted-subset donors had higher generation probabilities. Based on pairwise subsampling, the degree of clonotype sharing among donors was expected to be affected by sequencing depth. Only blood was sampled, and tissue TCR repertoires likely differ from those in blood. Even with the large sequencing depth, rarefaction of the sorted-subset datasets indicated that sequencing was incomplete.

Donors were healthy HIV-negative adults with no recently reported acute infections or vaccinations. Only Caucasian adults living in Nashville, Tennessee, USA were represented among the donors. CD4+ T cells were enriched by magnetic negative selection, after which naive cells were positively selected on CD45RA and the negative fraction was taken as the memory subset. Blood was collected by leukapheresis, and PBMCs were isolated by Ficoll-Histopaque density gradient centrifugation and then cryopreserved in liquid nitrogen vapor phase. Analytical flow cytometry was used to check the purity and quantity of every magnetically sorted T cell population. Genomic DNA was isolated from each sorted fraction and quantified by UV absorbance on a Nanodrop 2000c.

The sequenced material came from naive CD4+ T cells sorted from blood. This specimen's cell subset or site label, interpreted: CD45RA+ positively selected. The chain uses TRBV10-3 and TRBJ2-7; the D gene is perhaps TRBD2, from 5 matching bases. The clonotype was recovered from a man between 18 and 35 years old in good health. In nucleotides, the sequence is TGTGCCATCAGTGATGGCTGGCTAGCCGAATCCGCCTACGAGCAGTACTTC. Its protein product is CAISDGWLAESAYEQYF.